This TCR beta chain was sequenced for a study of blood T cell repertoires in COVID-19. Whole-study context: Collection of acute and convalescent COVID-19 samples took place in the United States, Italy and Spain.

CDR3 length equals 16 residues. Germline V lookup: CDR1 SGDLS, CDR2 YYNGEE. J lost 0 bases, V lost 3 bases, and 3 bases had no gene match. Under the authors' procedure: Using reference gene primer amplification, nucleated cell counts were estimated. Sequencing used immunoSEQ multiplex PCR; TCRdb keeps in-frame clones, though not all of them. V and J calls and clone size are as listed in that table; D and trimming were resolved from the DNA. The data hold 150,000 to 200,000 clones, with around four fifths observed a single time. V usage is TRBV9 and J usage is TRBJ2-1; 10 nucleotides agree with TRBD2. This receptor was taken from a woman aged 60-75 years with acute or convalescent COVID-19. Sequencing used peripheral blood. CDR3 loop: CASSAGTSVSYNEQFF. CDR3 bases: TGTGCCAGCAGCGCCGGGACTAGCGTCTCCTACAATGAGCAGTTCTTC. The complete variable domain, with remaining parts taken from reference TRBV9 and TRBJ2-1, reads DSGVTQTPKHLITATGQRVTLRCSPRSGDLSVYWYQQSLDQGLQFLIQYYNGEERAKGNILERFSAQQFPDLHSELNLSSLELGDSALYFCASSAGTSVSYNEQFFGPGTRLTVL.